This T cell receptor (beta chain) was captured in a study of blood T cell repertoires in COVID-19. About the study: Sources were T cells, B-cell-depleted T cells, or PBMCs; the material itself was cDNA or gDNA.

Trimming cost V 3 bases and J 5 bases; bases outside gene matches: 13. The CDR3 is made up of 16 amino acids. Germline V gene sequence: CDR1 SNHLY, CDR2 FYNNEI. Data came from immunoSEQ multiplex PCR; TCRdb stores just in-frame clones and leaves some out. The data contain 200,000 to 300,000 clones, approximately 80% of them seen just once; the ten biggest clones take up approximately 2.4%. The sequencing sample was made of peripheral blood. The V and J genes are TRBV2 and TRBJ2-7; 7 positions agree with TRBD1. The origin of this receptor is a man aged 40-49 years who had recovered from COVID-19. CDR3 bases: TGTGCCAGCAGTGATTCCCGCAGAGGGGGCGAAAACGAGCAGTACTTC. Translated, it gives CASSDSRRGGENEQYF.